The text below deals with one T cell receptor (beta chain). The antigen is undetermined. Its ends do not fully match the called genes, so a read error is possible. The CDR3 is 14 residues long. Germline-derived CDR1 and CDR2 are ENHRY and SYGVKD. The record originates from a study of cytomegalovirus exposure and HLA in healthy donors. Study conclusions and caveats: From TCR beta sequences, most subjects' HLA-A and HLA-B alleles were reportedly predicted accurately. Confirmation was obtained in vitro that a few CMV-associated chains are specific for CMV antigens. Follow-up analysis later connected one missense variant in DCLRE1C with trimming of TCR beta V- and J-genes. The study labeled fewer than 200 TCR beta chains cytomegalovirus-associated.

It was with 60 Vbeta and 13 Jbeta primers that the PCR ran. Using immunoSEQ multiplex PCR, the repertoire was profiled, and TCRdb retains in-frame clones only, with some absent. The repertoire holds over 150,000 clones, with over 80% as singletons. V gene TRBV10-3 combines with J gene TRBJ1-5; 8 nucleotides agree with TRBD1. The clonotype was recovered from a human donor in good health. Sequenced sample: PBMCs. The CDR3 sequence: CTIGGQGSNQPQHF. CDR3 DNA: TGTACCATCGGTGGACAGGGAAGCAATCAGCCCCAGCATTTT.